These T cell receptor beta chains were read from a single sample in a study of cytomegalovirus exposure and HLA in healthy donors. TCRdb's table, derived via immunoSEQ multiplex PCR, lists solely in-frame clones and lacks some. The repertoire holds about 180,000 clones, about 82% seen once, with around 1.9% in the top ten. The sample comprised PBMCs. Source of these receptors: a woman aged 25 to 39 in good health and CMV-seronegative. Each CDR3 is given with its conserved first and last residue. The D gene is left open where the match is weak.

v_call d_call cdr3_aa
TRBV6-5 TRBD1 CASSLGQSGYGYTF
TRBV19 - CASSIAGPYEQYF
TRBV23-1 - CASSQSFRIPRGEKLFF
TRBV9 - CASSHRQLNTEAFF
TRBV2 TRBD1 CASRLDRGREEKLFF
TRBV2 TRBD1 CASSSDRAGANVLTF
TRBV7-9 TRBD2 CASSPGTSGGAHQETQYF
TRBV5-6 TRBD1 CASSLIEDRWNTEAFF
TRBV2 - CASTRDLQETQYF
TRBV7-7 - CASSPGLGSTDTQYF